Listed below are T cell receptor beta chains from one sample, sequenced in a study of T-cell memory formation after mild COVID-19. TCRdb re-called the 5' RACE reads with MiXCR, one entry per CDR3 protein. This sample has almost 550,000 distinct CDR3 sequences; around 20% occur once, and the top ten carry around 13%. Sequenced material: PBMCs or a T cell subset sorted from them (not recorded which). The receptors come from an adult woman who had mild COVID-19 (a few samples of this study predate the infection). Cell type and time point are not known. Each CDR3 is given with its conserved first and last residue. The D gene is left open where the match is weak. Clone sizes are given selectively: once, few, many, or a class where the clone is expanded.

>TRBD2|TRBV5-4|15|.|TRBJ2-5
CASSRTSGGKETQYF
TGTGCCAGCAGCAGGACTAGCGGGGGTAAAGAGACCCAGTACTTC
>TRBD2|TRBV2|17|few|TRBJ2-1
CASSEVWLAGLVDEQFF
TGTGCCAGCAGTGAAGTTTGGCTAGCGGGACTGGTCGATGAGCAGTTCTTC
>.|TRBV10-3|14|few|TRBJ2-7
CAIRDSSASYEQYF
TGTGCCATCAGAGACTCTAGCGCATCCTACGAGCAGTACTTC
>.|TRBV7-9|15|few|TRBJ2-1
CASSSLSSPEDEQFF
TGTGCCAGCAGCTCTCTTAGCAGCCCGGAGGATGAGCAGTTCTTC
>TRBD1|TRBV20-1|13|few|TRBJ1-5
CSARPDRVQPQHF
TGCAGTGCTCGCCCGGACAGGGTGCAGCCCCAGCATTTT
>.|TRBV9|15|.|TRBJ2-4
CASSVEMGSRNIQYF
TGTGCCAGCAGCGTAGAAATGGGTAGCCGAAACATTCAGTACTTC
>.|TRBV4-2|16|few|TRBJ2-3
CASSQDVSREPDTQYF
TGTGCCAGCAGCCAAGATGTAAGCAGGGAGCCAGATACGCAGTATTTT
>.|TRBV5-5|14|many|TRBJ2-2
CASSLAGVAGELFF
TGTGCCAGCAGCTTGGCGGGAGTCGCCGGGGAGCTGTTTTTT
>.|TRBV12-3/TRBV12-4|14|few|TRBJ1-2
CASSLYRDRYGYTF
TGTGCCAGCAGTTTATACCGGGACCGCTATGGCTACACCTTC
>.|TRBV6-8|16|few|TRBJ2-3
CASSTYAVSSTDTQYF
TGTGCCAGCAGCACTTACGCGGTATCGAGCACAGATACGCAGTATTTT
>.|TRBV18|14|few|TRBJ2-2
CASSPIDSPGELFF
TGTGCCAGCTCACCCATCGACAGCCCCGGGGAGCTGTTTTTT
>.|TRBV7-2|12|few|TRBJ2-1
CASSLVNNEQFF
TGTGCCAGCAGCTTAGTGAACAATGAGCAGTTCTTC
>TRBD2|TRBV7-9|20|many|TRBJ2-1
CASSPHAGTSGSPTYNEQFF
TGTGCCAGCAGCCCCCATGCCGGGACTAGCGGGAGTCCCACCTACAATGAGCAGTTCTTC
>.|TRBV11-2|14|.|TRBJ2-3
CASSPLLATDTQYF
TGTGCCAGCAGCCCCTTACTAGCCACAGATACGCAGTATTTT
>TRBD2|TRBV7-9|13|.|TRBJ2-5
CASTYSGEGTQYF
TGTGCCAGTACCTATAGCGGGGAAGGGACCCAGTACTTC
>TRBD2|TRBV6-2/TRBV6-3|14|.|TRBJ2-1
CASSYPSGSVEQFF
TGTGCCAGCAGTTACCCGAGCGGGAGTGTTGAGCAGTTCTTC
>.|TRBV29-1|14|.|TRBJ1-1
CSVEDQQGATEAFF
TGCAGCGTTGAAGATCAACAGGGAGCCACTGAAGCTTTCTTT
>TRBD1|TRBV7-6|14|.|TRBJ2-7
CASSSQGAGNEQYF
TGTGCCAGCAGCTCTCAGGGGGCTGGGAACGAGCAGTACTTC
>.|TRBV7-9|13|many|TRBJ2-7
CASSFSFTYEQYF
TGTGCCAGCAGCTTTAGCTTTACCTACGAGCAGTACTTC
>TRBD2|TRBV19|18|.|TRBJ2-1
CASSTLNLAGSSYNEQFF
TGTGCCAGTAGTACGTTAAACCTAGCGGGGAGCTCCTACAATGAGCAGTTCTTC
>.|TRBV7-9|14|.|TRBJ2-5
CASSFRQALETQYF
TGTGCCAGCAGCTTCAGACAGGCTCTAGAGACCCAGTACTTC
>.|TRBV7-9|12|.|TRBJ2-2
CASSYENGELFF
TGTGCCAGCAGCTATGAAAACGGGGAGCTGTTTTTT
>.|TRBV27|16|.|TRBJ2-7
CASRKVGGVIPYEQYF
TGTGCCAGCAGAAAAGTTGGCGGGGTTATCCCCTACGAGCAGTACTTC
>.|TRBV25-1|19|few|TRBJ2-2
CASSPLPSATMANTGELFF
TGTGCCAGCAGCCCGTTGCCCTCGGCCACTATGGCGAACACCGGGGAGCTGTTTTTT
>.|TRBV10-2|13|few|TRBJ1-2
CATQQRPEGGYTF
TGCGCCACCCAACAAAGGCCCGAGGGTGGCTACACCTTC
>TRBD1|TRBV7-9|14|.|TRBJ2-4
CASSLAVTGLLQYF
TGTGCCAGCAGCTTAGCGGTGACAGGGCTTCTTCAGTACTTC
>.|TRBV6-5|13|.|TRBJ2-7
CASSSDTGSEQYF
TGTGCCAGCAGTTCGGACACGGGAAGCGAGCAGTACTTC
>.|TRBV5-5|11|.|TRBJ2-1
CASSLLYEQFF
TGTGCCAGCAGCTTGCTTTATGAGCAGTTCTTC
>.|TRBV6-2/TRBV6-3|15|.|TRBJ1-5
CASIRGPIKDQPQHF
TGTGCCAGCATACGGGGGCCCATTAAGGATCAGCCCCAGCATTTT
>TRBD2|TRBV20-1|15|.|TRBJ2-3
CSARPGLGDADTQYF
TGCAGTGCTAGGCCGGGACTAGGGGATGCAGATACGCAGTATTTT
>.|TRBV27|14|.|TRBJ1-5
CASSLTRGVDPQHF
TGTGCCAGCAGCCTCACAAGGGGGGTGGATCCCCAGCATTTT
>.|TRBV24-1|14|few|TRBJ2-2
CATRETGNTGELFF
TGTGCCACCAGGGAGACTGGGAACACCGGGGAGCTGTTTTTT
>TRBD2|TRBV6-5|16|few|TRBJ2-3
CASSYSLAGVTDTQYF
TGTGCCAGCAGTTACTCTTTAGCGGGGGTCACAGATACGCAGTATTTT
>.|TRBV6-1|16|.|TRBJ1-1
CASSDPARQGGTEAFF
TGTGCCAGCAGTGACCCCGCACGGCAGGGTGGCACTGAAGCTTTCTTT
>TRBD1|TRBV12-3/TRBV12-4|15|.|TRBJ2-1
CASSGQGSSYNEQFF
TGTGCCAGCAGTGGACAGGGGTCCTCCTACAATGAGCAGTTCTTC
>.|TRBV25-1|12|few|TRBJ1-1
CASNGLGTEAFF
TGTGCCAGCAACGGGTTGGGCACTGAAGCTTTCTTT
>.|TRBV9|15|few|TRBJ2-3
CASSVGGTRTDTQYF
TGTGCCAGCAGCGTAGGGGGAACCCGCACAGATACGCAGTATTTT
>.|TRBV7-2|17|few|TRBJ1-5
CASSLALTRTGNQPQHF
TGTGCCAGCAGCTTAGCGCTAACTCGGACAGGCAATCAGCCCCAGCATTTT
>.|TRBV15|13|.|TRBJ2-3
CATSRQDLGTQYF
TGTGCCACCAGCAGACAGGACTTGGGTACGCAGTATTTT
>.|TRBV7-9|14|few|TRBJ1-4
CASTDTGLGEKLFF
TGTGCCAGCACCGACACAGGGTTAGGAGAAAAACTGTTTTTT
>TRBD1|TRBV19|13|.|TRBJ2-7
CASRSADRDEQYF
TGTGCCAGTAGAAGTGCCGACAGGGACGAGCAGTACTTC
>TRBD2|TRBV12-3/TRBV12-4|13|few|TRBJ2-5
CASKGGRRETQYF
TGTGCCAGCAAGGGCGGGAGGCGGGAGACCCAGTACTTC
>.|TRBV29-1|11|.|TRBJ2-1
CSVRAYNEQFF
TGCAGCGTTAGAGCCTACAATGAGCAGTTCTTC
>.|TRBV12-3/TRBV12-4|11|many|TRBJ2-1
CASSFRDEQFF
TGTGCCAGCAGTTTCCGGGATGAGCAGTTCTTC
>.|TRBV4-3|16|few|TRBJ2-3
CASSQDASTGTDTQYF
TGCGCCAGCAGCCAAGACGCCAGTACCGGCACAGATACGCAGTATTTT
>.|TRBV7-2|12|.|TRBJ1-2
CASSLRDGGYTF
TGTGCCAGCAGCTTGCGAGACGGTGGCTACACCTTC
>.|TRBV7-8|18|.|TRBJ2-3
CASSLGRSRGRRTDTQYF
TGTGCCAGCAGCTTAGGGAGGTCTCGGGGCAGGCGCACAGATACGCAGTATTTT
>.|TRBV7-2|18|few|TRBJ2-6
CASSLASGGSGMANVLTF
TGTGCCAGCAGCTTAGCCAGTGGGGGGTCGGGTATGGCCAACGTCCTGACTTTC
>TRBD2|TRBV7-3|15|many|TRBJ2-1
CASSLWTSGSDEQFF
TGTGCCAGCAGCTTGTGGACTAGCGGGAGCGATGAGCAGTTCTTC
>.|TRBV30|14|.|TRBJ2-7
CAWDRPGLSYEQYF
TGTGCCTGGGACCGCCCTGGACTCTCCTACGAGCAGTACTTC